This T cell receptor beta chain stems from a study of CD8 T cells in Susac syndrome. The CDR3 is 13 residues long. V gave up 5 bases and J gave up 6 bases, with 11 bases separating them. CDR1 MNHEY and CDR2 SVGEGT come from the germline V gene. RNA was extracted with the RNeasy kit, and a quantity of 0.5 to 1 ug was reverse transcribed using random hexamers. TCRdb processed the immunoSEQ multiplex PCR reads anew with MiXCR; each CDR3 protein has one entry. The sample lists tens of thousands of distinct CDR3 sequences; approximately 96% were seen once. The rearrangement joins TRBV6-2 or TRBV6-3 to TRBJ1-5; tentative D call: TRBD1 (6 bases). The source material was CD8+ T cells from PBMCs. The source is a human donor with Susac syndrome. As DNA, the CDR3 is TGTGCCAGCAGTCCGCACAGGGTTCAGCCCCAGCATTTT. This translates into CASSPHRVQPQHF.